This T cell receptor (beta chain) derives from a study of T cell repertoires in cytomegalovirus infection. Overall study: Public TCR beta signatures indicated both CMV infection and matching HLA type. Study-wide findings and caveats: Ex vivo responses were dominated by HLA-C-restricted CMV-specific TCR beta clonotypes. People with CMV and the relevant HLA were identified by cumulative public TCR beta family frequency.

Germline V gives CDR1 SSHAT, CDR2 FNYEAQ (reference sequence). The V and J ends lost 5 bases and 4 bases respectively, with 9 bases between them. There are 13 residues in the CDR3. About this clonotype: No antigen is known for it.

TCRdb redid the calling of the reads with MiXCR, one entry per CDR3 protein. The sample records a few hundred thousand distinct CDR3 sequences, approximately 10% being singletons. Sequenced material: PBMCs. This clonotype was sampled from a human donor in good health (CMV status not recorded). Some clones in this sample may be carry-over from other donors' samples. The chain couples TRBV7-7 to TRBJ2-1; D unclear. The CDR3 region has the DNA TGTGCCAGCAGCAAAGGAACTTACAATGAGCAGTTCTTC. Protein: CASSKGTYNEQFF.